A single sample is the source of the 12 T cell receptor beta chains below, sequenced in a study of T cells in Graves' hyperthyroidism and ophthalmopathy. It was RNA transcripts that yielded the amplified TCR beta CDR3 regions. When the TCR CDR3 underwent first-round RT-PCR, the HTBI primer set was used. In TCRdb, the multiplex PCR reads were re-called with MiXCR into one record per CDR3 protein. The sample has 500,000 to 800,000 distinct CDR3 sequences, just under 45% seen once. Sample: peripheral blood or thyroid tissue (not recorded which). These receptors were obtained from an adult man with Graves' disease, either hyperthyroidism or ophthalmopathy (not recorded which).

This clonotype has only a few counts. This chain uses TRBV10-3 with TRBJ2-5; D is unclear. CDR1 and CDR2 from the germline V gene are ENHRY and SYGVKD. V was trimmed by 4 bases and J by 2 bases, leaving 8 bases between them. The CDR3 is 13 residues long. The CDR3 spells CAISVTQQETQYF. DNA of the CDR3: TGTGCCATCAGTGTGACACAACAAGAGACCCAGTACTTC.

The chain uses TRBV15 and TRBJ1-6, with 11 nucleotides matching TRBD1. CDR1 and CDR2 from the germline V gene are LNHNV and YYDKDF (reference sequence). The CDR3 sequence is 17 residues long. With 1 base clipped from V and 5 bases from J, the junction kept 4 bases outside the gene matches. CDR3 region: CATSRGWTGGDNSPLHF. As DNA, the CDR3 is TGTGCCACCAGCAGAGGGTGGACAGGGGGCGATAATTCACCCCTCCACTTT.

The genes are TRBV6-1 and TRBJ1-4; weak D call: TRBD1 (5 bases). Trimming took 2 bases from V and 6 from J, leaving 16 bases between them. This CDR3 region has 16 residues. The germline CDR1 and CDR2 sequences are MNHNS and SASEGT. The CDR3 coding sequence is TGTGCCAGCAGTGAAAGTGGCGGGGCCAGCGATGAAAAACTGTTTTTT. Translation gives CASSESGGASDEKLFF.

This clonotype came up many times. The chain combines TRBV2 with TRBJ1-6; D is unresolved. The length of the CDR3 is 14 residues. Germline CDR1 is SNHLY and CDR2 is FYNNEI. With 2 bases removed from V and 8 bases from J, the gap between germline ends came to 10 bases. The CDR3: CASSELRRDSPLHF. CDR3 DNA: TGTGCCAGCAGTGAACTGCGCCGGGATTCACCCCTCCACTTT.

This clonotype turned up a few times. This sequence joins TRBV20-1 and TRBJ1-2; no definite D call. Germline CDR1 reads DFQATT; CDR2 reads SNEGSKA (reference sequence). V dropped 5 bases and J dropped 2 bases, with 9 bases sitting between them. The CDR3 is 12 residues long. The CDR3 loop reads CSARTENYGYTF. The CDR3, as DNA: TGCAGTGCTCGGACCGAAAACTATGGCTACACCTTC.

The sample holds a few counts of this clonotype. V is TRBV2 and J is TRBJ1-4; no clear D. This CDR3 is 13 amino acids long. Per germline, CDR1 SNHLY and CDR2 FYNNEI. The ends were cut back, 8 bases at V and 7 bases at J, with 14 bases in the middle. CDR3 amino acids: CASSPRESEKLFF. CDR3 nucleotide sequence: TGTGCCAGCTCACCACGGGAGAGTGAAAAACTGTTTTTT.

This clonotype was detected only a few times. The chain links TRBV12-3 or TRBV12-4 to TRBJ2-7; D is perhaps TRBD1 (6 bases). The V end lost 6 bases, the J end lost 5 bases, and 17 bases lay between the germline ends. The CDR3 totals 14 residues. CDR3 bases: TGTGCCAGCAGCCAGTCCGACAGGACAGACGAGCAGTACTTC. Its protein is CASSQSDRTDEQYF.

The rearrangement links TRBV20-1 to TRBJ1-1; 7 nucleotides match TRBD1. The CDR3 is 15 residues long. Unmatched junction bases numbered 15, after V lost 6 bases and J lost 5 bases. Germline V gives CDR1 DFQATT, CDR2 SNEGSKA (reference sequence). The CDR3 bases are TGCAGTGCCGGGATTCCGGACAGGTTAGGTACTGAAGCTTTCTTT. It is translated as CSAGIPDRLGTEAFF.

A few counts support this clonotype. Mismatch with germline at one junction end may stem from a read error. CDR3 DNA sequence: TGCGCCAGCAGCCTCAGAGCGGGAGCATTCTACGAGCAGTACTTC. It specifies CASSLRAGAFYEQYF. The V call is TRBV5-6, the J call TRBJ2-7, with 8 bases aligning to TRBD2. The CDR3 contains 15 residues. Germline values: CDR1 SGHDT, CDR2 YYEEEE.

The chain recombines TRBV5-1 with TRBJ2-3; TRBD2 aligns across 8 bases. CDR1 is SGHRS and CDR2 is YFSETQ in the germline V gene. With 3 bases clipped from V and 1 base from J, the junction kept 4 bases outside the gene matches. This CDR3 spans 15 amino acids. The CDR3 DNA is TGCGCCAGCAGCTCACTTAGCGGGGGCACAGATACGCAGTATTTT. It is translated as CASSSLSGGTDTQYF. Full variable domain (remainder filled in from reference TRBV5-1 and TRBJ2-3): KAGVTQTPRYLIKTRGQQVTLSCSPISGHRSVSWYQQTPGQGLQFLFEYFSETQRNKGNFPGRFSGRQFSNSRSEMNVSTLELGDSALYLCASSSLSGGTDTQYFGPGTRLTVL.

The V gene is TRBV29-1, the J gene TRBJ1-4; D possibly corresponds to TRBD1 (6 bases). In germline, CDR1 is SQVTM, CDR2 ANQGSEA. V was clipped by 5 bases and J by 7 bases, with 17 bases between them. The CDR3 extends over 14 amino acids. CDR3 loop: CSVNRDGGREKLFF. The CDR3 DNA reads as TGCAGCGTTAACAGGGACGGGGGGCGTGAAAAACTGTTTTTT.

This clonotype was recorded a few times. Here the CDR3 reads CSATGTVGDNEKLFF. The CDR3 DNA reads as TGCAGTGCGACCGGGACAGTCGGGGATAATGAAAAACTGTTTTTT. This rearrangement joins TRBV20-1 to TRBJ1-4; 7 bases align to TRBD1. The CDR3 has 15 amino acids. The J segment lost 4 bases and the V segment lost 6 bases, leaving 11 bases of the junction unmatched. Germline assignment: CDR1 DFQATT and CDR2 SNEGSKA (reference sequence).